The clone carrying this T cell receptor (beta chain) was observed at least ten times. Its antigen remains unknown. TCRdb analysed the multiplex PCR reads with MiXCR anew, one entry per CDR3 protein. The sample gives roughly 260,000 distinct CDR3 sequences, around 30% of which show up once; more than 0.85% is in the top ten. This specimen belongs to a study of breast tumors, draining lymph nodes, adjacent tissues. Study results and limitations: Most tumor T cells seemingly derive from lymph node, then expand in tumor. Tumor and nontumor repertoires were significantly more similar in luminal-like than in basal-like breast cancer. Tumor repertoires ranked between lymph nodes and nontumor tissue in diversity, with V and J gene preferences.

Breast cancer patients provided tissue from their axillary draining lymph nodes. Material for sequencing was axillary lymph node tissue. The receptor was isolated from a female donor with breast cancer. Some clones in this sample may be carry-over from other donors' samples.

The CDR3 spells CASSSRKSGANVLTF. In DNA, the CDR3 is TGTGCCAGCAGTTCCCGGAAGTCTGGGGCCAACGTCCTGACTTTC. This sequence joins TRBV12-3 or TRBV12-4 and TRBJ2-6; D is unresolved. Trimming removed 4 bases from V and 1 base from J, with 8 bases in between. This CDR3 comprises 15 residues.